The 19 T cell receptor beta chains in this list originate from one sample, sequenced in a study of shared T cell receptors in the human thymus. Assay used: immunoSEQ multiplex PCR; TCRdb lists only in-frame clones, some missing. The table records about 400,000 clones, around 93% of them present only once. Sequenced: thymocytes. Every receptor here comes from a human donor.

The CDR3 DNA sequence: TGTGCCAGCAGTGACATGGACTGGCGGGGGGTAGCCAAAAACATTCAGTACTTC. This codes for CASSDMDWRGVAKNIQYF. The chain carries TRBV2 and TRBJ2-4, with 8 bases aligning to TRBD2. CDR1 is SNHLY, CDR2 FYNNEI, per germline. The CDR3 sequence is 18 residues long. V shed 3 bases and J 0 bases; nucleotides not matched to a gene: 10.

This clone has a single count. V gene TRBV7-3 combines with J gene TRBJ2-1; tentative D call: TRBD2 (5 bases). In germline, CDR1 is SGHTA, CDR2 FQGTGA. The V end lost 3 bases, the J end lost 8 bases, and 20 bases lay between the germline ends. The CDR3 extends over 16 amino acids. Here the CDR3 reads CASSLLGGPPGDEQFF. The CDR3 DNA follows: TGTGCCAGCAGCTTGTTAGGCGGGCCTCCCGGGGATGAGCAGTTCTTC.

This chain links TRBV4-1 with TRBJ2-1, with D perhaps TRBD2 (6 bases). Trimming stripped 6 bases from V and 8 bases from J, with 20 bases between. Germline V gene lookup returns CDR1 MGHRA and CDR2 YSYEKL. The CDR3 has 15 amino acids. In nucleotides, the CDR3 is TGCGCCAGCAGTCCCGGAGCGGGTCTCTCAGATGAGCAGTTCTTC. This sequence encodes CASSPGAGLSDEQFF.

The genes are TRBV27 and TRBJ1-6, with TRBD1 matching 12 bases. This CDR3 spans 19 amino acids. V trimming: 3 bases; J trimming: 4 bases; junction bases outside the gene matches: 10. Germline loops: CDR1 MNHEY, CDR2 SMNVEV (reference sequence). CDR3 residues: CASSFISGTGGQYNSPLHF. CDR3 bases: TGTGCCAGCAGTTTTATATCCGGGACAGGGGGCCAGTATAATTCACCCCTCCACTTT.

The chain is built from TRBV7-3 and TRBJ1-1, with 9 bases aligning to TRBD1. J gave up 0 bases and V 5 bases, and 16 bases lay outside the gene matches. The germline CDR1 and CDR2 sequences are SGHTA and FQGTGA. The CDR3 runs 19 residues. The CDR3 nucleotides read TGTGCCAGCAGCCCCAATACCGGGACAGGGAATCGAGTGAACACTGAAGCTTTCTTT. It translates to CASSPNTGTGNRVNTEAFF.

The chain employs TRBV28 and TRBJ1-1; weak D call: TRBD1 (6 bases). V was trimmed by 6 bases and J by 6 bases, leaving 17 bases between them. The CDR3 has 14 residues. Looked up from germline, CDR1 is MDHEN and CDR2 is SYDVKM. The DNA for the CDR3 is TGTGCCAGCAGGCATAAACAGGGCATGGCTGAAGCTTTCTTT. Translation gives CASRHKQGMAEAFF.

The chain joins TRBV12-5 to TRBJ1-2, with a tentative D call TRBD1 (5 bases). The V end was cut by 5 bases, the J end by 6 bases, with 13 bases between. CDR1 and CDR2 (germline): LGHNT, FRNRAP. The CDR3 runs 13 residues. CDR3 coding DNA: TGTGCTAGTGGTCGTACAGGATACGATGGCTACACCTTC. It translates to CASGRTGYDGYTF.

V and J are TRBV4-3 and TRBJ2-5, with TRBD2 as a possible D gene (6 bases). The CDR3 has 14 residues. V was cut by 4 bases and J by 0 bases, with 9 bases left in between. Looked up from germline, CDR1 is LGHNA and CDR2 is YSLEER. In nucleotides, the CDR3 is TGCGCCAGCAGCCTTCGGAGGGACCAAGAGACCCAGTACTTC. Amino acid sequence: CASSLRRDQETQYF.

The chain employs TRBV4-1 and TRBJ1-1; the D is unclear. CDR1 and CDR2 (germline): MGHRA, YSYEKL. This CDR3 spans 17 amino acids. Trimming took 5 bases from V and 1 from J, leaving 20 bases between them. In nucleotides, the CDR3 is TGCGCCAGCAGCGTCGGGCGCCGCGGGCGAGAGAACACTGAAGCTTTCTTT. Protein: CASSVGRRGRENTEAFF.

This chain uses TRBV7-2 with TRBJ1-5; unclear D gene. The CDR3 covers 14 residues. The germline CDR1 and CDR2 sequences are SGHTA and FQGNSA. V was pared by 1 base and J by 4 bases, with 8 bases between. The CDR3 coding sequence is TGTGCCAGCAGCTTAGTCGTGGGGAATCAGCCCCAGCATTTT. Amino acids: CASSLVVGNQPQHF. Supplemented by reference TRBV7-2 and TRBJ1-5, the full variable domain reads GAGVSQSPSNKVTEKGKDVELRCDPISGHTALYWYRQSLGQGLEFLIYFQGNSAPDKSGLPSDRFSAERTGGSVSTLTIQRTQQEDSAVYLCASSLVVGNQPQHFGDGTRLSIL.

This chain joins TRBV5-4 and TRBJ1-1; D possibly corresponds to TRBD1 (5 bases). Trimming took off 5 bases at V and 0 bases at J, with 29 bases between the two ends. Germline CDR1 and CDR2: SGHNT and YYREEE (reference sequence). CDR3 length: 20 residues. The CDR3 DNA reads as TGTGCCAGCAGATCAGCAGCTTGGTTACAGGAGGGTCCCATGAACACTGAAGCTTTCTTT. Its translation is CASRSAAWLQEGPMNTEAFF. The full variable domain, with the rest looked up from reference TRBV5-4 and TRBJ1-1, is ETGVTQSPTHLIKTRGQQVTLRCSSQSGHNTVSWYQQALGQGPQFIFQYYREEENGRGNFPPRFSGLQFPNYSSELNVNALELDDSALYLCASRSAAWLQEGPMNTEAFFGQGTRLTVV.

J is TRBJ2-7 and V is TRBV7-9, with 7 nucleotides matching TRBD1. Germline V CDR1 and CDR2: SEHNR, FQNEAQ (reference sequence). Trimming cost V 5 bases and J 3 bases; bases outside gene matches: 4. The CDR3 sequence is 13 residues long. CDR3 residues: CASSRNRGYEQYF. CDR3 DNA sequence: TGTGCCAGCAGCCGGAACAGGGGCTACGAGCAGTACTTC.

The V call is TRBV10-2, the J call TRBJ2-7; 14 bases are shared with TRBD2. CDR1 is WSHSY and CDR2 is SAAADI in the germline V gene. The V gene end was trimmed by 4 bases and the J gene end by 3 bases; junction bases not matched to a gene: 8. The CDR3 has 17 amino acids. The CDR3 sequence: CASSAPGLAGDVYEQYF. CDR3 nucleotides: TGCGCCAGCAGTGCACCGGGACTAGCGGGAGACGTCTACGAGCAGTACTTC.

J is TRBJ2-3 and V is TRBV28, with TRBD2 identical over 10 bases. Germline loops: CDR1 MDHEN, CDR2 SYDVKM. V shed 10 bases, J shed 1 base, and the junction held 11 bases outside the gene matches. This CDR3 spans 16 amino acids. Here the CDR3 reads CATQGLAGVGTDTQYF. The CDR3 DNA reads TGTGCCACCCAGGGTCTAGCGGGAGTAGGCACAGATACGCAGTATTTT. The complete variable domain, with remaining parts taken from reference TRBV28 and TRBJ2-3, reads DVKVTQSSRYLVKRTGEKVFLECVQDMDHENMFWYRQDPGLGLRLIYFSYDVKMKEKGDIPEGYSVSREKKERFSLILESASTNQTSMYLCATQGLAGVGTDTQYFGPGTRLTVL.

The chain carries TRBV27 and TRBJ1-3; TRBD1 matches 7 bases. The CDR3 loop spans 19 amino acids. V shed 5 bases, J shed 0 bases, and the junction held 16 bases outside the gene matches. Germline CDR1 reads MNHEY; CDR2 reads SMNVEV (reference sequence). CDR3 bases: TGTGCCAGCAGTCCAACGACCAGCGGACAGGTCTTCTCTGGAAACACCATATATTTT. It translates to CASSPTTSGQVFSGNTIYF.

The V call is TRBV6-6, the J call TRBJ2-1; D gene unclear. This CDR3 spans 15 amino acids. Germline V gene lookup returns CDR1 MNHNY and CDR2 SVGAGI (reference sequence). Trimming removed 2 bases from V and 6 bases from J, with 14 bases in between. CDR3 sequence reads: CASSYTPWTLNEQFF. The CDR3, as DNA: TGTGCCAGCAGTTACACCCCCTGGACCCTCAATGAGCAGTTCTTC.

The chain links TRBV18 to TRBJ2-7; 9 bases align to TRBD1. V lost 5 bases to trimming and J lost 1 base; unmatched junction nucleotides: 3. The germline V gene has CDR1 KGHSH and CDR2 LQKENI. This CDR3 spans 14 amino acids. The CDR3 loop reads CASSRGQGSYEQYF. The CDR3 nucleotides are TGTGCCAGCTCAAGAGGACAGGGGTCCTACGAGCAGTACTTC.

This chain uses TRBV25-1 with TRBJ1-4; TRBD1 agrees at 7 bases. The germline CDR1 and CDR2 sequences are MGHDK and SYGVNS. The CDR3 length is 15 residues. V shed 4 bases and J 4 bases; nucleotides not matched to a gene: 6. CDR3 sequence reads: CASSVTGQLNEKLFF. The DNA of the CDR3 is TGTGCCAGCAGTGTCACGGGACAGCTTAATGAAAAACTGTTTTTT.

The chain uses TRBV7-8 and TRBJ2-1; 7 nucleotides match TRBD1. The CDR3 is made up of 13 amino acids. V lost 3 bases and J lost 4; bases outside the gene matches: 0. Germline CDR1 reads SGHVS; CDR2 reads FQNEAQ. The CDR3 region has the DNA TGTGCCAGCAGCTTGGGACAGTACAATGAGCAGTTCTTC. It yields the protein CASSLGQYNEQFF.